The rows below give T cell receptor beta chains drawn from one sample of a study of regulatory T cells in long-lasting Graves disease. TCRdb processed the multiplex PCR reads anew with MiXCR; each CDR3 protein has one entry. The sample contains 360,000 or so distinct CDR3 sequences, roughly 24% of which appear only once. This specimen consisted of peripheral blood mononuclear cells (PBMCs), obtained when the disease was refractory, from a patient treated with antithyroid drugs. All receptors come from a woman in her thirties or forties with Graves disease. Each CDR3 is given with its conserved first and last residue. Each record gives: J gene, V gene, D gene, clone size, CDR3 protein, CDR3 DNA. The D gene is left open where the match is weak. Clone size is not always given. Where it is, it says once, few, many or a class for expanded clones.

j_call: TRBJ2-7; v_call: TRBV13; d_call: NA; clone_size: NA; cdr3_aa: CASSFHAGSSYEQYF; cdr3_nt: TGTGCCAGCAGCTTCCACGCGGGGAGCTCCTACGAGCAGTACTTC
j_call: TRBJ2-7; v_call: TRBV7-9; d_call: TRBD2; clone_size: NA; cdr3_aa: CASSQPSGGGSSAYEQYF; cdr3_nt: TGTGCCAGCAGTCAACCTAGTGGCGGGGGGTCATCCGCCTACGAGCAGTACTTC
j_call: TRBJ2-6; v_call: TRBV27; d_call: NA; clone_size: NA; cdr3_aa: CASSYPSSGANVLTF; cdr3_nt: TGTGCCAGCAGTTACCCTAGCTCTGGGGCCAACGTCCTGACTTTC
j_call: TRBJ1-4; v_call: TRBV3-1; d_call: NA; clone_size: NA; cdr3_aa: CASSRKMGFATNEKLFF; cdr3_nt: TGTGCCAGCAGCCGAAAAATGGGCTTTGCAACTAATGAAAAACTGTTTTTT
j_call: TRBJ1-1; v_call: TRBV19; d_call: NA; clone_size: many; cdr3_aa: CASSIQVENSEAFF; cdr3_nt: TGTGCCAGTAGTATCCAGGTCGAAAACTCGGAAGCTTTCTTT
j_call: TRBJ1-1; v_call: TRBV2; d_call: TRBD1; clone_size: many; cdr3_aa: CATARGRGTEAFF; cdr3_nt: TGTGCCACCGCCAGGGGGCGCGGGACTGAAGCTTTCTTT
j_call: TRBJ1-1; v_call: TRBV19; d_call: NA; clone_size: NA; cdr3_aa: CASSELGKNTEAFF; cdr3_nt: TGTGCCAGTTCGGAGCTGGGAAAGAACACTGAAGCTTTCTTT
j_call: TRBJ2-7; v_call: TRBV7-2; d_call: NA; clone_size: many; cdr3_aa: CASSLAAGYEQYF; cdr3_nt: TGTGCCAGCAGCTTAGCCGCAGGGTACGAGCAGTACTTC
j_call: TRBJ1-1; v_call: TRBV2; d_call: NA; clone_size: many; cdr3_aa: CASSGELNTEAFF; cdr3_nt: TGTGCCAGCAGCGGCGAGCTGAACACTGAAGCTTTCTTT
j_call: TRBJ2-7; v_call: TRBV28; d_call: NA; clone_size: many; cdr3_aa: CASSSLSTVPEQYF; cdr3_nt: TGTGCCAGCAGTTCACTATCGACAGTTCCCGAGCAGTACTTC
j_call: TRBJ1-5; v_call: TRBV4-2; d_call: NA; clone_size: NA; cdr3_aa: CASSSTTQPQHF; cdr3_nt: TGTGCCAGCAGCTCGACGACTCAGCCCCAGCATTTT
j_call: TRBJ2-2; v_call: TRBV15; d_call: NA; clone_size: NA; cdr3_aa: CATSRDLALTRAGELFF; cdr3_nt: TGTGCCACCAGCAGAGATTTGGCCTTGACTAGGGCCGGGGAGCTGTTTTTT
j_call: TRBJ2-7; v_call: TRBV20-1; d_call: TRBD1; clone_size: NA; cdr3_aa: CSARGDRRAYEQYF; cdr3_nt: TGCAGTGCTAGAGGGGACAGGAGAGCCTACGAGCAGTACTTC
j_call: TRBJ1-2; v_call: TRBV28; d_call: NA; clone_size: many; cdr3_aa: CASRIGHLYGYTF; cdr3_nt: TGTGCCAGCAGGATAGGACATCTTTATGGCTACACCTTC
j_call: TRBJ2-1; v_call: TRBV10-3; d_call: TRBD1; clone_size: few; cdr3_aa: CAISPGQGAYEQFF; cdr3_nt: TGTGCCATCAGCCCGGGACAGGGTGCGTATGAGCAGTTCTTC
j_call: TRBJ2-2; v_call: TRBV28; d_call: NA; clone_size: many; cdr3_aa: CASTRTNTGELFF; cdr3_nt: TGTGCCAGCACTAGAACGAACACCGGGGAGCTGTTTTTT
j_call: TRBJ2-7; v_call: TRBV5-6; d_call: TRBD1; clone_size: few; cdr3_aa: CASSTTGGSAYEQYF; cdr3_nt: TGTGCCAGCAGCACCACAGGGGGCTCGGCCTACGAGCAGTACTTC
j_call: TRBJ2-7; v_call: TRBV14; d_call: NA; clone_size: NA; cdr3_aa: CASSLRTRTYEQYF; cdr3_nt: TGTGCCAGCAGCCTCCGGACCCGCACCTACGAGCAGTACTTC
j_call: TRBJ1-6; v_call: TRBV11-2; d_call: TRBD1; clone_size: many; cdr3_aa: CASSLVQGQMESPLHF; cdr3_nt: TGTGCCAGCAGCTTAGTCCAGGGACAGATGGAGTCACCCCTCCACTTT
j_call: TRBJ2-1; v_call: TRBV20-1; d_call: NA; clone_size: NA; cdr3_aa: CSAAPELAYYNEQFF; cdr3_nt: TGCAGTGCTGCGCCCGAGCTAGCGTATTACAATGAGCAGTTCTTC
j_call: TRBJ2-2; v_call: TRBV9; d_call: NA; clone_size: few; cdr3_aa: CASSGGDSNTGELFF; cdr3_nt: TGTGCCAGCAGCGGGGGGGACTCGAACACCGGGGAGCTGTTTTTT
j_call: TRBJ2-2; v_call: TRBV24-1; d_call: NA; clone_size: NA; cdr3_aa: CATSDLGSSRNTGELFF; cdr3_nt: TGTGCCACCAGTGATTTAGGGAGTAGCCGGAACACCGGGGAGCTGTTTTTT
j_call: TRBJ2-7; v_call: TRBV6-1; d_call: TRBD2; clone_size: many; cdr3_aa: CASSPLAGAYEQYF; cdr3_nt: TGTGCCAGCAGCCCACTAGCGGGGGCCTACGAGCAGTACTTC
j_call: TRBJ2-4; v_call: TRBV30; d_call: NA; clone_size: NA; cdr3_aa: CAWKSGLAKNIQYF; cdr3_nt: TGTGCCTGGAAGAGCGGTCTAGCCAAAAACATTCAGTACTTC
j_call: TRBJ2-7; v_call: TRBV19; d_call: NA; clone_size: NA; cdr3_aa: CASSARLTGGSYEQHF; cdr3_nt: TGTGCCAGTAGTGCCCGCTTAACTGGCGGATCGTACGAGCAGCACTTC
j_call: TRBJ2-5; v_call: TRBV5-6; d_call: TRBD1; clone_size: few; cdr3_aa: CASSGIGTGQETQYF; cdr3_nt: TGTGCCAGCAGCGGGATAGGGACAGGTCAAGAGACCCAGTACTTC
j_call: TRBJ1-2; v_call: TRBV28; d_call: NA; clone_size: NA; cdr3_aa: CASSLSQANYGYTF; cdr3_nt: TGTGCCAGCAGCCTTAGTCAAGCTAACTATGGCTACACCTTC
j_call: TRBJ2-7; v_call: TRBV2; d_call: NA; clone_size: medium-sized; cdr3_aa: CASGRDTYEQYF; cdr3_nt: TGTGCCAGCGGCAGGGATACCTACGAGCAGTACTTC
j_call: TRBJ2-4; v_call: TRBV20-1; d_call: NA; clone_size: NA; cdr3_aa: CSGAKNIQYF; cdr3_nt: TGTAGCGGAGCCAAAAACATTCAGTACTTC